The 2 T cell receptor beta chains below were found in one sample sequenced in a study of blood T cell repertoires in COVID-19. Measured with immunoSEQ multiplex PCR; TCRdb has only the in-frame clones, and not every one. The sample lists around 100,000 clones, around 87% occurring once. Source material: peripheral blood. The receptors were sampled from a human donor in a cohort sampled during active COVID-19.

This clone appeared once. This chain links TRBV11-2 with TRBJ2-7; TRBD2 matches at 8 bases. J lost 6 bases, V lost 5 bases, and 9 bases had no gene match. Germline CDR1 reads SGHAT; CDR2 reads FQNNGV. The CDR3 has 14 amino acids. CDR3 DNA: TGTGCCAGCAGCCTCCAGCGGGGGCGAGGCGAGCAGTACTTC. Protein: CASSLQRGRGEQYF.

V and J are TRBV19 and TRBJ1-4; D possibly corresponds to TRBD1 (5 bases). V was trimmed by 4 bases and J by 0 bases, leaving 12 bases between them. The CDR3 is 16 amino acids. Germline V CDR1 and CDR2: LNHDA, SQIVND (reference sequence). The CDR3 is CASSNPAGSTNEKLFF. The CDR3 nucleotides are TGTGCCAGTAGTAACCCGGCAGGGTCAACTAATGAAAAACTGTTTTTT.